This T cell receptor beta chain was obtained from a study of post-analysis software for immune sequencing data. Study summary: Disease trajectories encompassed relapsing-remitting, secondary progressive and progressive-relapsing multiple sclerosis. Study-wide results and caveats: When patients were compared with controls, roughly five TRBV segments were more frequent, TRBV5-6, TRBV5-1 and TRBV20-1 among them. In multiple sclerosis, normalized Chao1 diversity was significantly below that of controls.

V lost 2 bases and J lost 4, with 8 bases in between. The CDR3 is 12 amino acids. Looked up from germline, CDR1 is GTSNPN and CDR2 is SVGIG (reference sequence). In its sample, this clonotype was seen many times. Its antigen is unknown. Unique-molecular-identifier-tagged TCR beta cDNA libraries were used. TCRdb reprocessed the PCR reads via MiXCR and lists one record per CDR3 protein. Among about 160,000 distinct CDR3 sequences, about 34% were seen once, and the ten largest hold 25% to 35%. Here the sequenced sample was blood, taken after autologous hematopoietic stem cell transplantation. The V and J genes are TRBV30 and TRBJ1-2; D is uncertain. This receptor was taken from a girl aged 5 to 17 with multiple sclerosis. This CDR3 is CAWSSGGYGYTF. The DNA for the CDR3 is TGTGCCTGGAGTTCGGGCGGCTATGGCTACACCTTC.